This T cell receptor (beta chain) was profiled in a study of blood T cell repertoires in COVID-19. The overall study: Whether acute or convalescent, the COVID-19 samples came from the United States, Italy and Spain. T cells, B-cell-depleted T cells, or PBMCs provided the cDNA or gDNA that served as material.

Sequencing used immunoSEQ multiplex PCR; TCRdb keeps in-frame clones, though not all of them. In the table there are some 120,000 clones, about 84% of which are singletons. CDR3 length equals 11 residues. The V and J ends lost 5 bases and 7 bases respectively, with 9 bases between them. Germline CDR1 reads MDHEN; CDR2 reads SYDVKM. The sequenced sample was peripheral blood. V usage is TRBV28 and J usage is TRBJ2-7, with D maybe TRBD2 (5 bases). This TCR was recovered from an older woman with acute or convalescent COVID-19. CDR3: CASSIREEQYF. For the CDR3, the DNA is TGTGCCAGCAGTATTAGGGAGGAGCAGTACTTC.